This TCR beta chain came from a study of breast tumors, draining lymph nodes, adjacent tissues. Findings and caveats of the study: Tumor and nontumor repertoires were significantly more similar in luminal-like than in basal-like breast cancer.

TCRdb re-called the multiplex PCR reads through MiXCR, storing one row per CDR3 protein. The table shows 150,000 to 200,000 distinct CDR3 sequences, with about 30% occurring only once. The CDR3 is 12 residues long. Trimming removed 4 bases from V and 12 bases from J, with 16 bases in between. In germline, CDR1 is PRHDT, CDR2 FYEKMQ (reference sequence). Breast cancer patients provided tissue from their axillary draining lymph nodes. Points on this clonotype: Its specificity is unknown. It may be a read error: a sequence one base away is much more abundant.

This TCR was recovered from a female donor with breast cancer. Some clones in this sample may be carry-over from other donors' samples. V gene TRBV13 combines with J gene TRBJ2-7, with no clear D. The sample comprised axillary lymph node tissue. The CDR3, as DNA: TGTGCCAGCAGCTCCTTGGACGGGTGGTTGTACTTC. Its protein product is CASSSLDGWLYF.